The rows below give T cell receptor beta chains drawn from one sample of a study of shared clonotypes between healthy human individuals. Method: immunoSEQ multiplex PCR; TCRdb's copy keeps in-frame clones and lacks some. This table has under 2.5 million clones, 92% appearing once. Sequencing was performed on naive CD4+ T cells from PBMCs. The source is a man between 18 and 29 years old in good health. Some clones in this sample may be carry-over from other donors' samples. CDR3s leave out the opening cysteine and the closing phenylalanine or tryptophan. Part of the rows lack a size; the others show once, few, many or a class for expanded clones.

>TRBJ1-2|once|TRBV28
ASSLNQKPYGYT
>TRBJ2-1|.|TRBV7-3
ASSADRAREQF
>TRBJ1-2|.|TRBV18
ASSPTPKGQGALIYGYT
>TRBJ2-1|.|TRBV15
ATSRDLTSGRNEQF
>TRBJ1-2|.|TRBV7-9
ASSLELGYGYT
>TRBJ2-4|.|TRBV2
ASQLYREGDIQY
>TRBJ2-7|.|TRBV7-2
ASSPGAGATRNYEQY
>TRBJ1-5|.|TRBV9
ASSVASGQARDQPQH
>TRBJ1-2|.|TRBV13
ASSLGGQGGYGYT
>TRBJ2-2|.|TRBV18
ASSPPPGDTGELF
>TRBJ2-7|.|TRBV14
ASSKNPTDYEQY
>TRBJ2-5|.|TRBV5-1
ASSLEGSGTQY
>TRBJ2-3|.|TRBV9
ASSPNPGADTQY
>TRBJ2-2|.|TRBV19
ASSIGGQNTGELF
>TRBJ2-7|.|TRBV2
ASRGTSGSYEQY
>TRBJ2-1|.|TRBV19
ASSGTSGNYNEQF
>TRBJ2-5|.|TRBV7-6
ASSFRTVVETQY
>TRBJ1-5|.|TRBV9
ASSVVPLLRGMSNQPQH
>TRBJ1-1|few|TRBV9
ASSVAGHNTEAF
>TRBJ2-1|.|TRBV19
ASSSVAGGHNEQF
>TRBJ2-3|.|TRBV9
ASSVGGKGTDTQY
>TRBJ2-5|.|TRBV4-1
ASSHVDQETQY
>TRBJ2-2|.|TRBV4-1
ASSHVVGELF
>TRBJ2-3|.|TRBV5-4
ASSGARRDTQY
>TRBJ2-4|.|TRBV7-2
ASSLDPDRIIQY
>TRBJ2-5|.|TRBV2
ASSVGDRGVAQY
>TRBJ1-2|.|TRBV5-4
ASSLPTAWGVANGYT
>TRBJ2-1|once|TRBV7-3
ASSHYGTASNEQF
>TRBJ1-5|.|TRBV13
ASSLGGSDRGQQPQH
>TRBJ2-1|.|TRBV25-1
ASSEWFSSGRGYNEQF
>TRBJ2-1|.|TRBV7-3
ASSPSGQGGDEQF
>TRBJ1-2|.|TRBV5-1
ASSPGQGLVDYGYT
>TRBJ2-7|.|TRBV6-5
ASSYSFSRTYEQY
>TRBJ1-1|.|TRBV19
ASSFYTGLKNTEAF
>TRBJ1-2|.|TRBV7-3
ASSLGTEDGYT
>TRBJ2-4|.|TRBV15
ATSFTRDAKNIQY
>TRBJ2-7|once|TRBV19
ASSKLAGTYEQY
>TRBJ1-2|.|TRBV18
ASSPGLREANYGYT
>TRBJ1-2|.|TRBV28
ASSLDETGHGYT
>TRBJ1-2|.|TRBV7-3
ASSLNGPGQGVRYT
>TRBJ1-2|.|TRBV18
ASSPNEGLVLGYT
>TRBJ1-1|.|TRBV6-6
ASSYWESMNTEAF